Below, 13 T cell receptor beta chains from the same sample are listed, as sequenced in a study of human T cells and chemical hapten exposure. TCRdb analysed the RACE reads with MiXCR anew, one entry per CDR3 protein. The sample shows over 300,000 distinct CDR3 sequences, 5.1% of them seen only once. This sample's time point: pre-sensitization, week 0. Treatment of the sample: therapeutic diphenylcyclopropenone sensitization with weekly scalp DPC. The sample here was whole blood, taken in connection with sensitization to the hapten diphenylcyclopropenone (DPC). The receptors stem from a woman between 45 and 60 years old with alopecia areata. Some clones in this sample may be carry-over from other donors' samples.

This clonotype was recorded at least ten times. J is TRBJ2-7 and V is TRBV29-1, with 7 bases lining up with TRBD1. The germline gives CDR1 SQVTM, CDR2 ANQGSEA. CDR3 size: 14 residues. V lost 0 bases and J lost 4; bases outside the gene matches: 6. DNA of the CDR3: TGCAGCGTTGAAGATCCTAGGGGGCTATACGAGCAGTACTTC. Its translation is CSVEDPRGLYEQYF.

This clonotype appeared many times. The chain recombines TRBV9 with TRBJ1-3; D gene uncertain. Germline lookup yields CDR1 SGDLS and CDR2 YYNGEE. This CDR3 has 14 residues. V was trimmed by 0 bases and J by 0 bases, leaving 4 bases between them. In DNA, the CDR3 is TGTGCCAGCAGCGTAGGGGTCTCTGGAAACACCATATATTTT. This sequence encodes CASSVGVSGNTIYF.

V is TRBV27 and J is TRBJ2-1; D uncertain. Germline CDR1 and CDR2: MNHEY and SMNVEV (reference sequence). The CDR3 totals 13 residues. The V gene lost 0 bases and the J gene lost 12 bases, with 12 bases spanning the gap. The CDR3 coding sequence is TGTGCCAGCAGTTTATCGAACCCGACGGGGCAGTTCTTC. This sequence encodes CASSLSNPTGQFF.

This clonotype appeared a few times. The V gene is TRBV20-1, the J gene TRBJ2-3, with TRBD1 matching over 8 bases. Germline V CDR1 and CDR2: DFQATT, SNEGSKA (reference sequence). This CDR3 spans 13 amino acids. J was trimmed by 8 bases and V by 0 bases; bases with no gene match: 4. The CDR3 nucleotides read TGCAGTGCTAGAGATCGGACAGGGCGTACGCAGTATTTT. Translated, it gives CSARDRTGRTQYF.

This clonotype was found many times. This chain joins TRBV5-6 and TRBJ1-5; a possible D gene is TRBD1 (5 bases). CDR1 SGHDT and CDR2 YYEEEE come from the germline V gene. V was cut by 2 bases and J by 0 bases, with 9 bases left in between. CDR3 size: 15 residues. This CDR3 reads CASSFGHISNQPQHF. The DNA of the CDR3 is TGTGCCAGCAGCTTTGGACACATTAGCAATCAGCCCCAGCATTTT.

In its sample, this clonotype was seen many times. The chain recombines TRBV6-5 with TRBJ2-1; 7 bases line up with TRBD2. The CDR3 has 17 amino acids. With V trimmed by 0 bases and J by 8 bases, 13 bases remained unmatched. Germline CDR1 and CDR2: MNHEY and SVGAGI. Written as DNA, the CDR3 is TGTGCCAGCAGTTACTCTTGGACTAGTCCCATGGCGGATGAGCAGTTCTTC. This gives the protein CASSYSWTSPMADEQFF.

This clonotype was seen many times. The V and J genes are TRBV11-2 and TRBJ2-3, with 14 bases that match TRBD2. V trimming: 8 bases; J trimming: 1 base; junction bases outside the gene matches: 5. This CDR3 spans 16 amino acids. Germline CDR1 is SGHAT and CDR2 is FQNNGV. The CDR3 loop is CASAGLAGARTDTQYF. DNA for the CDR3: TGTGCCAGCGCGGGACTAGCGGGAGCGCGCACAGATACGCAGTATTTT. The complete variable domain, with remaining parts taken from reference TRBV11-2 and TRBJ2-3, reads EAGVAQSPRYKIIEKRQSVAFWCNPISGHATLYWYQQILGQGPKLLIQFQNNGVVDDSQLPKDRFSAERLKGVDSTLKIQPAKLEDSAVYLCASAGLAGARTDTQYFGPGTRLTVL.

The genes are TRBV20-1 and TRBJ1-6; tentative D call: TRBD1 (5 bases). Germline assignment: CDR1 DFQATT and CDR2 SNEGSKA (reference sequence). Trimming removed 4 bases from V and 6 bases from J, with 16 bases in between. This CDR3 is 15 amino acids long. In DNA form, the CDR3 reads TGCAGTGCTACAACCGGGGGTGCCATTAATTCACCCCTCCACTTT. Its protein product is CSATTGGAINSPLHF.

This chain uses TRBV29-1 with TRBJ1-2; 7 bases are shared with TRBD1. CDR1 and CDR2 from the germline V gene are SQVTM and ANQGSEA. V dropped 7 bases and J dropped 7; count of bases not matched to a gene: 12. The CDR3 loop spans 13 amino acids. The CDR3, as DNA: TGCAGCGCCGAGACAGGGTCCGCTGGTGGCTACACCTTC. As protein: CSAETGSAGGYTF.

The rearrangement uses TRBV6-5 and TRBJ1-1, with D perhaps TRBD1 (6 bases). The V end was cut by 6 bases, the J end by 1 base, with 12 bases between. Germline lookup yields CDR1 MNHEY and CDR2 SVGAGI. CDR3 length: 14 amino acids. As DNA, the CDR3 is TGTGCCAGCAGCTACAGGGAGACGAACACTGAAGCTTTCTTT. It encodes CASSYRETNTEAFF.

This clonotype was recorded many times. This chain uses TRBV5-1 with TRBJ2-3, with D uncertain. CDR3 length: 14 amino acids. With 0 bases removed from V and 2 bases from J, the gap between germline ends came to 7 bases. Germline values: CDR1 SGHRS, CDR2 YFSETQ. CDR3 sequence: CASSLETDTDTQYF. The DNA for the CDR3 is TGCGCCAGCAGCTTGGAAACAGACACAGATACGCAGTATTTT.

The chain employs TRBV19 and TRBJ2-7, with D possibly being TRBD2 (6 bases). CDR3 length equals 16 residues. Germline loops: CDR1 LNHDA, CDR2 SQIVND (reference sequence). Trimming removed 7 bases at V and 0 bases at J, with 19 bases between. The CDR3 DNA reads TGTGCCAGTACCCCTACCGGGACTTACAGCTCCTACGAGCAGTACTTC. Its translation is CASTPTGTYSSYEQYF.

This clonotype was observed a few times. V is TRBV7-8 and J is TRBJ1-5; D is unresolved. Per the germline V gene, CDR1 is SGHVS and CDR2 is FQNEAQ. V shed 5 bases and J shed 5 bases, with 7 bases lying between them. The CDR3 spans 12 residues. CDR3 sequence reads: CASSPIDQPQHF. As DNA, the CDR3 is TGTGCCAGCAGCCCCATAGATCAGCCCCAGCATTTT. The full variable domain, with the rest looked up from reference TRBV7-8 and TRBJ1-5, is GAGVSQSPRYKVAKRGQDVALRCDPISGHVSLFWYQQALGQGPEFLTYFQNEAQLDKSGLPSDRFFAERPEGSVSTLKIQRTQQEDSAVYLCASSPIDQPQHFGDGTRLSIL.